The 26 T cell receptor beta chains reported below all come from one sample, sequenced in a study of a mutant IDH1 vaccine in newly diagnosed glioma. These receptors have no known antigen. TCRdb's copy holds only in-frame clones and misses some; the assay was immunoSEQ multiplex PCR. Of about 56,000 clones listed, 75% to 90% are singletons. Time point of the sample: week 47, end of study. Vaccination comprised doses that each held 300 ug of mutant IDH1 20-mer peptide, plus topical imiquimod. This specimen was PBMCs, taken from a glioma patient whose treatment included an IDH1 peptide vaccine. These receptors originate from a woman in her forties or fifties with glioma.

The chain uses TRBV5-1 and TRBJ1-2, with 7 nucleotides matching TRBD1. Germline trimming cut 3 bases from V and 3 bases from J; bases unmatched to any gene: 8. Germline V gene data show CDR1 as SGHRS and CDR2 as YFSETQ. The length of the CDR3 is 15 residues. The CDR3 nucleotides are TGCGCCAGCAGCTCTGATCTAACAGGGGACTATGGCTACACCTTC. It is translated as CASSSDLTGDYGYTF. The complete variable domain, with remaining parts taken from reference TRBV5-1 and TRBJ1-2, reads KAGVTQTPRYLIKTRGQQVTLSCSPISGHRSVSWYQQTPGQGLQFLFEYFSETQRNKGNFPGRFSGRQFSNSRSEMNVSTLELGDSALYLCASSSDLTGDYGYTFGSGTRLTVV.

The CDR3: CSVRGDGHETQHF. The CDR3 nucleotides are TGCAGCGTTCGGGGGGACGGCCACGAGACCCAGCATTTT. The chain uses TRBV29-1 and TRBJ1-5; D is perhaps TRBD1 (5 bases). The length of the CDR3 is 13 residues. Trimming removed 5 bases from V and 11 bases from J, with 19 bases in between. Germline-derived CDR1 and CDR2 are SQVTM and ANQGSEA. The full variable domain, in which reference TRBV29-1 and TRBJ1-5 provide the parts outside the CDR3, is SAVISQKPSRDICQRGTSLTIQCQVDSQVTMMFWYRQQPGQSLTLIATANQGSEATYESGFVIDKFPISRPNLTFSTLTVSNMSPEDSSIYLCSVRGDGHETQHFGDGTRLSIL.

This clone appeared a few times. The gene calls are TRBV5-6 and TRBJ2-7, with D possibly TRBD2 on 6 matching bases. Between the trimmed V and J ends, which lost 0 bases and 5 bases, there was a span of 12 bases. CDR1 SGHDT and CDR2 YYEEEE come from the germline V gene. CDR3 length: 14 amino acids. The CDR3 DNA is TGTGCCAGCAGCTTGGTCCTAGCGATCCACGAGCAGTACTTC. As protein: CASSLVLAIHEQYF.

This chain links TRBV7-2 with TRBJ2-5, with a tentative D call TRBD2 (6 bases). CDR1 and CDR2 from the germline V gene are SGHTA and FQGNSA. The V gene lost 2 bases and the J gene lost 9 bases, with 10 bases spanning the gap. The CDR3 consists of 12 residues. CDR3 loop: CASSLSGGAQYF. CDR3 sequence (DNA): TGTGCCAGCAGCTTATCAGGCGGGGCCCAGTACTTC. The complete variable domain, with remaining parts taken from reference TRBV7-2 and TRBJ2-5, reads GAGVSQSPSNKVTEKGKDVELRCDPISGHTALYWYRQSLGQGLEFLIYFQGNSAPDKSGLPSDRFSAERTGGSVSTLTIQRTQQEDSAVYLCASSLSGGAQYFGPGTRLLVL.

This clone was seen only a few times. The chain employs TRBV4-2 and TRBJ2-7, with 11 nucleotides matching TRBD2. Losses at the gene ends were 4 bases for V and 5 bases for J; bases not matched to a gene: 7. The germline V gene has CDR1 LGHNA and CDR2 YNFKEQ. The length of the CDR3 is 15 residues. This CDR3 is CASSRQTSGVNEQYF. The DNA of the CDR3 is TGTGCCAGCAGCCGACAGACTAGCGGGGTCAACGAGCAGTACTTC.

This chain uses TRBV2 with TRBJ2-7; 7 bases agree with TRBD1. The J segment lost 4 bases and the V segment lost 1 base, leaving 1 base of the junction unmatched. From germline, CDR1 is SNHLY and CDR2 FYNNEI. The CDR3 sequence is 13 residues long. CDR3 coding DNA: TGTGCCAGCAGTGAAGAACAGGGGTACGAGCAGTACTTC. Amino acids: CASSEEQGYEQYF.

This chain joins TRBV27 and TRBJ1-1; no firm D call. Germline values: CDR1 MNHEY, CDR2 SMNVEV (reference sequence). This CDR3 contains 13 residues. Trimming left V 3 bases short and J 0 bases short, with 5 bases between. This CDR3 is CASSLKVNTEAFF. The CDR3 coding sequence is TGTGCCAGCAGTTTGAAGGTGAACACTGAAGCTTTCTTT.

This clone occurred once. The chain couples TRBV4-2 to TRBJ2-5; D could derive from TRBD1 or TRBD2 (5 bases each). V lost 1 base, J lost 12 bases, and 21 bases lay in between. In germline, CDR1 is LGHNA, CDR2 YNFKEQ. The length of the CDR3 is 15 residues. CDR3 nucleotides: TGTGCCAGCAGCCAAGGGTTAGAGAGGGGCCGAAGAGAGTACTTC. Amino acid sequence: CASSQGLERGRREYF.

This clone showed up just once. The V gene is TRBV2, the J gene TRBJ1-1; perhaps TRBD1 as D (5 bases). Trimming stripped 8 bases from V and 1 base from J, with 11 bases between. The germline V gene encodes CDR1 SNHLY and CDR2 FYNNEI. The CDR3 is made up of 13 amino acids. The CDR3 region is CASLKTGNTEAFF. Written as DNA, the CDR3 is TGTGCCAGCCTCAAAACAGGGAACACTGAAGCTTTCTTT.

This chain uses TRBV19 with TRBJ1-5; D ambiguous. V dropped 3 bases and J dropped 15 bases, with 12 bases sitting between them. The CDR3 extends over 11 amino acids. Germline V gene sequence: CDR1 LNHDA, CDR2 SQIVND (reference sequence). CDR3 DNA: TGTGCCAGTAGTATGGAGGGAGGTTTGCATTTT. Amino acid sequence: CASSMEGGLHF.

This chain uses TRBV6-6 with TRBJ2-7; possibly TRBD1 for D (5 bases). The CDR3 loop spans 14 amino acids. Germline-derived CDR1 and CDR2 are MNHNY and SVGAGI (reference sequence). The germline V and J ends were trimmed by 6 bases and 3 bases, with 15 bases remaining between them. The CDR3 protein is CASRPPGHGYEQYF. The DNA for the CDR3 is TGTGCCAGCAGGCCTCCAGGACATGGCTACGAGCAGTACTTC.

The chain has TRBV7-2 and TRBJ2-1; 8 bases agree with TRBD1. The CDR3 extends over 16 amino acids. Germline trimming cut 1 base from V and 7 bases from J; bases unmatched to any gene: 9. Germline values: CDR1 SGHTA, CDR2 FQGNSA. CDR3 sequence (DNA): TGTGCCAGCAGCTTAGGAGGGCAGGGGGCAGGGAATGAGCAGTTCTTC. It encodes CASSLGGQGAGNEQFF. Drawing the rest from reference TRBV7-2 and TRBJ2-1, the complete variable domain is GAGVSQSPSNKVTEKGKDVELRCDPISGHTALYWYRQSLGQGLEFLIYFQGNSAPDKSGLPSDRFSAERTGGSVSTLTIQRTQQEDSAVYLCASSLGGQGAGNEQFFGPGTRLTVL.

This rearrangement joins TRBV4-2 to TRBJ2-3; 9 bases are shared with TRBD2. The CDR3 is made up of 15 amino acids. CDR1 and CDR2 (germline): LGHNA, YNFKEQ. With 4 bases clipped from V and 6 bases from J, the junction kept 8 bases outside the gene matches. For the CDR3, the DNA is TGTGCCAGCAGCCCTGGTGCGGGGGGGCGCGATACGCAGTATTTT. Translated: CASSPGAGGRDTQYF.

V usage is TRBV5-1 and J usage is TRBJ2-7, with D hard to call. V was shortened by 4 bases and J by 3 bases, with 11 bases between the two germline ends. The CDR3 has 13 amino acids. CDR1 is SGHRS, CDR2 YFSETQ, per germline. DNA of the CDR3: TGCGCCAGCAGCGTAGACATGGACTACGAGCAGTACTTC. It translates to CASSVDMDYEQYF.

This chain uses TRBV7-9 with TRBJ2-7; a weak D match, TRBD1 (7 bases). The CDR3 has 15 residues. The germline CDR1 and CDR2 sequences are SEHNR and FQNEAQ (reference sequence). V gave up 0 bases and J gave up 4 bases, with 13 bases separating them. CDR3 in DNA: TGTGCCAGCAGCTTAGCGGGGGGCAGGGGGTACGAGCAGTACTTC. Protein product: CASSLAGGRGYEQYF.

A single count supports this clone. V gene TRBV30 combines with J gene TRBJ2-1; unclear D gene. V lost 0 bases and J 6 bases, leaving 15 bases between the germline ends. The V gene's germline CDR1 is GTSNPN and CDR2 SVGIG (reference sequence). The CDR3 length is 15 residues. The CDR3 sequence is CAWSVPGLSGNEQFF. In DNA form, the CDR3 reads TGTGCCTGGAGTGTTCCCGGGCTGTCGGGCAATGAGCAGTTCTTC.

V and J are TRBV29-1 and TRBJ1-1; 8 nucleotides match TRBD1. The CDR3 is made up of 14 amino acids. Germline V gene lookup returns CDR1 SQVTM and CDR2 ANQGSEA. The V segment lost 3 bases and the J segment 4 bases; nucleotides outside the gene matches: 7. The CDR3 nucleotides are TGCAGCGTTGATACAGGGGGATGGAGCACTGAAGCTTTCTTT. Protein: CSVDTGGWSTEAFF.

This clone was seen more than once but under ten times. The CDR3 protein is CASSFGQNYEQYF. The CDR3 DNA follows: TGTGCCAGCAGCTTCGGACAGAACTACGAGCAGTACTTC. The rearrangement joins TRBV7-9 to TRBJ2-7; D may be TRBD1 (6 bases). Germline-derived CDR1 and CDR2 are SEHNR and FQNEAQ (reference sequence). Trimming took off 3 bases at V and 3 bases at J, with 9 bases between the two ends. The length of the CDR3 is 13 residues. Full variable domain (rest looked up from reference TRBV7-9 and TRBJ2-7): DTGVSQNPRHKITKRGQNVTFRCDPISEHNRLYWYRQTLGQGPEFLTYFQNEAQLEKSRLLSDRFSAERPKGSFSTLEIQRTEQGDSAMYLCASSFGQNYEQYFGPGTRLTVT.

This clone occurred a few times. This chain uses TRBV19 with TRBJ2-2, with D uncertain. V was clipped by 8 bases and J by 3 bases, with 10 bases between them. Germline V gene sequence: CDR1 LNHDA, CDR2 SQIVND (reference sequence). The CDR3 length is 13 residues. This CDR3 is CASRKGYTGELFF. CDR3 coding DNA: TGTGCCAGTCGGAAAGGGTACACCGGGGAGCTGTTTTTT.

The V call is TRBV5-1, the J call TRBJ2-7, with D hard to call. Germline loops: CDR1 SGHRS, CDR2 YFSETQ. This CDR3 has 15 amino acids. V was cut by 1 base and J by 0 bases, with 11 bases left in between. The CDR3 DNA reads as TGCGCCAGCAGCTTGTCCGGACGGAGCTCCTACGAGCAGTACTTC. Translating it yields CASSLSGRSSYEQYF.

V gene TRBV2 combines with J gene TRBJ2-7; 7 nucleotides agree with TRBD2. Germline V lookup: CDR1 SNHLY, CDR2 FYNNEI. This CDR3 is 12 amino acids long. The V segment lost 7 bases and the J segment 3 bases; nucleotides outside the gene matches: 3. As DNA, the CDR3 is TGTGCCAGCACGACTAGCAGCTACGAGCAGTACTTC. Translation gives CASTTSSYEQYF.

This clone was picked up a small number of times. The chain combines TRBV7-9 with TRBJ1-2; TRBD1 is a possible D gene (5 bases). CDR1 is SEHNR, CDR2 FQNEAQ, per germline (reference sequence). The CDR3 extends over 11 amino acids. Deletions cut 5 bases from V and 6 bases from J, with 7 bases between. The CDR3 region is CASSVGDGYTF. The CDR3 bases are TGTGCCAGCAGCGTGGGGGATGGCTACACCTTC.

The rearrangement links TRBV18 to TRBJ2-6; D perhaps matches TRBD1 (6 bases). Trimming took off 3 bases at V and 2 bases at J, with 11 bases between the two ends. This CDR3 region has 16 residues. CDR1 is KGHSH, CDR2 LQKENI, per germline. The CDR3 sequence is CASSPLGGTGANVLTF. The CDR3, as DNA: TGTGCCAGCTCACCTTTAGGGGGAACTGGGGCCAACGTCCTGACTTTC. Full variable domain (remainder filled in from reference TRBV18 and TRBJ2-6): NAGVMQNPRHLVRRRGQEARLRCSPMKGHSHVYWYRQLPEEGLKFMVYLQKENIIDESGMPKERFSAEFPKEGPSILRIQQVVRGDSAAYFCASSPLGGTGANVLTFGAGSRLTVL.

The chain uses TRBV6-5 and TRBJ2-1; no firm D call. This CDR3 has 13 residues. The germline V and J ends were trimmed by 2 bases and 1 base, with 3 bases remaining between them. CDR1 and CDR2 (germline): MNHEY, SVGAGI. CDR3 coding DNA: TGTGCCAGCAGTTACAGGTCCTACAATGAGCAGTTCTTC. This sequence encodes CASSYRSYNEQFF.

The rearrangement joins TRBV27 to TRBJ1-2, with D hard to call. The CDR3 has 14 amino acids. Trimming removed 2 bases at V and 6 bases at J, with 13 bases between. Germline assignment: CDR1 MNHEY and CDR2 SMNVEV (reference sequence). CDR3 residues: CASSLRSGLHGYTF. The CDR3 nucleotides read TGTGCCAGCAGTTTAAGGTCAGGCCTACATGGCTACACCTTC.

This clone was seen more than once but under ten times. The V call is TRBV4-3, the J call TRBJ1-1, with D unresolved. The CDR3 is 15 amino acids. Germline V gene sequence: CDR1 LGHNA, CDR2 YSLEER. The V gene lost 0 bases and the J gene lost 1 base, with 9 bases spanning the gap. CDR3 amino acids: CASSQDNGRNTEAFF. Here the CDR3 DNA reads TGCGCCAGCAGCCAAGATAACGGCAGGAACACTGAAGCTTTCTTT.